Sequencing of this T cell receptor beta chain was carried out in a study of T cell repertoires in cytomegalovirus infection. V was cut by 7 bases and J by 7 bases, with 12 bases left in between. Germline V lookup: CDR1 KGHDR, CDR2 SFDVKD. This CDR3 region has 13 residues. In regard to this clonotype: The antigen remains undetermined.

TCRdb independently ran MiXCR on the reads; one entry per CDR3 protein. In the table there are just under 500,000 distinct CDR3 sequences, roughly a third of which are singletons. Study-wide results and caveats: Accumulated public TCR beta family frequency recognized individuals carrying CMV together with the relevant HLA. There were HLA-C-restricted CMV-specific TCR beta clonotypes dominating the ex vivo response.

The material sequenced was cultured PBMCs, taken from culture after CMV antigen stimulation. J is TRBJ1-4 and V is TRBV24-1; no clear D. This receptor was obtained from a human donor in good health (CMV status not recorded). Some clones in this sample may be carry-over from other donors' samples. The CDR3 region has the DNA TGTGCCACCAGCCCCGGCGCCGGTGAAAAACTGTTTTTT. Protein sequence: CATSPGAGEKLFF.